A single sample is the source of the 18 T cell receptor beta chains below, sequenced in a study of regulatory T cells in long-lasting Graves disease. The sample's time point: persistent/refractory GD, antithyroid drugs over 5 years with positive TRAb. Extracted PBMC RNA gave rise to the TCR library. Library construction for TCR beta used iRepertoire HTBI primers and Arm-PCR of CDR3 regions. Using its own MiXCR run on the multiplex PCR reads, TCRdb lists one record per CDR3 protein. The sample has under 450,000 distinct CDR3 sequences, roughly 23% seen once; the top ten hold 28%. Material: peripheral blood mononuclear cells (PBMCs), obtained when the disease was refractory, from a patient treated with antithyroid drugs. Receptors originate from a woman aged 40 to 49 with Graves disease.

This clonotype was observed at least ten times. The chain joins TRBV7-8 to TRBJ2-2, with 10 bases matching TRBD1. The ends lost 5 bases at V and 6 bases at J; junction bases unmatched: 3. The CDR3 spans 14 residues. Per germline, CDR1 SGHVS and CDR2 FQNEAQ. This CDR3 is CASSGTGDPGELFF. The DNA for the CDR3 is TGTGCCAGCAGCGGGACAGGGGATCCCGGGGAGCTGTTTTTT.

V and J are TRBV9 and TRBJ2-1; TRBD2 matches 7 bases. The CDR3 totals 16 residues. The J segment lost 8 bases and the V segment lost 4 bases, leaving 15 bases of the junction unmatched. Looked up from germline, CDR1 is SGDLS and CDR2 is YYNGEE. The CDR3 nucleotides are TGTGCCAGCAGCCCCCCACGGCTAGCGGATGTCGATGAGCAGTTCTTC. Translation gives CASSPPRLADVDEQFF.

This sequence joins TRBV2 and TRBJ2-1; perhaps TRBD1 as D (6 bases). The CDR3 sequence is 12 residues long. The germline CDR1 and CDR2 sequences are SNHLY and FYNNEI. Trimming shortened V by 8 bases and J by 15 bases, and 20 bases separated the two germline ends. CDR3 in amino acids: CASLGDSQGGFF. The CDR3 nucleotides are TGTGCCAGCCTTGGAGACTCCCAAGGGGGGTTCTTC.

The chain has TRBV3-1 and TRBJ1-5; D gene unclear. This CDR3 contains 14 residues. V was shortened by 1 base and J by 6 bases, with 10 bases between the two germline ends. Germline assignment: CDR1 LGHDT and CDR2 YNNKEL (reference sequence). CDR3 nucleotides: TGTGCCAGCAGCCAAGTCCCTTTTAGTCAGCCCCAGCATTTT. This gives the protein CASSQVPFSQPQHF.

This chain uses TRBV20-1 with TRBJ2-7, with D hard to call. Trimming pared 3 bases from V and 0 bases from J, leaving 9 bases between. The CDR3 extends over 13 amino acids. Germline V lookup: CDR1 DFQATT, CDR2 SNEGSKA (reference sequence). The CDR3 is CSARGRRSYEQYF. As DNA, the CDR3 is TGCAGTGCTAGGGGTAGACGCTCCTACGAGCAGTACTTC.

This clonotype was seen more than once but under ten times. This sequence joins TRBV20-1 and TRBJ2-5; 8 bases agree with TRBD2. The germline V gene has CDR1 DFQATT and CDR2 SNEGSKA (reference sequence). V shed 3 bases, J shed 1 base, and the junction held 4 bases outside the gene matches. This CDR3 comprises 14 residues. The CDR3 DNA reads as TGCAGTGCTAGTCGGACTAGCAGCCAAGAGACCCAGTACTTC. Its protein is CSASRTSSQETQYF.

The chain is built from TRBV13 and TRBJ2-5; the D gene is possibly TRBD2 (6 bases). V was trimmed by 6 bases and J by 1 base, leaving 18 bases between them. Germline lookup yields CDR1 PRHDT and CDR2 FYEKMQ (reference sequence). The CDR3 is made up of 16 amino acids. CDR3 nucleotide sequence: TGTGCCAGCAGTGCCCGGGGGACCAAATTCCAAGAGACCCAGTACTTC. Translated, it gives CASSARGTKFQETQYF.

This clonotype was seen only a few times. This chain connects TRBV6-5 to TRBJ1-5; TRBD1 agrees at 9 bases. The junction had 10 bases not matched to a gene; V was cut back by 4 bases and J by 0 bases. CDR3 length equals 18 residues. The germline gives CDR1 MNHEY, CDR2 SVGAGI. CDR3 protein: CASSCRPGQGDSNQPQHF. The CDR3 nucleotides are TGTGCCAGCAGTTGCCGTCCGGGACAGGGTGATAGCAATCAGCCCCAGCATTTT.

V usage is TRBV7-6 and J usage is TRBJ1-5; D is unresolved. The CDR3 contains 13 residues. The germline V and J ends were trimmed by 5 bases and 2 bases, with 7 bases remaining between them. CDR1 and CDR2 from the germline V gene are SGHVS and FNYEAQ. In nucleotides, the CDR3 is TGTGCCAGCAGCCCAAAAGGCAATCAGCCCCAGCATTTT. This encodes CASSPKGNQPQHF.

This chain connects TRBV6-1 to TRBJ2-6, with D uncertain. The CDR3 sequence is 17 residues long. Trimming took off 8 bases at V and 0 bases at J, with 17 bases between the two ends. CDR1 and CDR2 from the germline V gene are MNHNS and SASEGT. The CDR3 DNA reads TGTGCCAGCGCCCACGAACACAAAAGCTCTGGGGCCAACGTCCTGACTTTC. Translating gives CASAHEHKSSGANVLTF.

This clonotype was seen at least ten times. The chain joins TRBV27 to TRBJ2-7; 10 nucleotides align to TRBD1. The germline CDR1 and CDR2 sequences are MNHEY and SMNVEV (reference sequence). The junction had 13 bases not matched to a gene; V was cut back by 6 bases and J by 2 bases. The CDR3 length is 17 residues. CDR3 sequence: CASSVIPSGQGAYEQYF. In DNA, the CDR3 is TGTGCCAGCAGCGTTATCCCGTCCGGACAGGGGGCCTACGAGCAGTACTTC.

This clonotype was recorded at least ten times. The CDR3 coding sequence is TGTGCCAGCAGCCCAGGGTTGGGCGGGAGCTGGTACGAGCAGTACTTC. Protein product: CASSPGLGGSWYEQYF. The J gene is TRBJ2-7, the V gene TRBV2; TRBD2 agrees at 7 bases. V dropped 6 bases and J dropped 4; count of bases not matched to a gene: 15. The CDR3 loop spans 16 amino acids. Germline CDR1 is SNHLY and CDR2 is FYNNEI.

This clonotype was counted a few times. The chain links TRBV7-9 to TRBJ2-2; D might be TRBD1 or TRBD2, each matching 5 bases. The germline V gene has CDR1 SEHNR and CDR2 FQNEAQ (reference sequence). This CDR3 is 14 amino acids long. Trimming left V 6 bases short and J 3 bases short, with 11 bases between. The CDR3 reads CASRKGTDTGELFF. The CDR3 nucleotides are TGTGCCAGCAGGAAAGGGACGGACACCGGGGAGCTGTTTTTT.

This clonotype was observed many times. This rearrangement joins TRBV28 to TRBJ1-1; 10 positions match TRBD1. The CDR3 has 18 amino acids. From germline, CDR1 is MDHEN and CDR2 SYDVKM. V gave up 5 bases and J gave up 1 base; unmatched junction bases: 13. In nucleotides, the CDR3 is TGTGCCAGCAGTCCCGATCGGGGGGACAGGGGAGCGAACACTGAAGCTTTCTTT. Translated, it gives CASSPDRGDRGANTEAFF.

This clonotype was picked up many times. As DNA, the CDR3 is TGTGCCAGCAGTAGCGGCTTACCACAAGAGACCCAGTACTTC. Residues: CASSSGLPQETQYF. The chain couples TRBV12-3 or TRBV12-4 to TRBJ2-5; a possible D gene is TRBD2 (5 bases). Between the trimmed V and J ends, which lost 5 bases and 2 bases, there was a span of 12 bases. The CDR3 contains 14 residues.

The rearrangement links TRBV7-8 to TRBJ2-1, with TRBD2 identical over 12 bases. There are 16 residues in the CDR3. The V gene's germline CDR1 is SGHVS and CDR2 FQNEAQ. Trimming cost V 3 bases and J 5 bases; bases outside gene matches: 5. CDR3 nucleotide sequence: TGTGCCAGCAGCTTCCCTCTAGCGGGAGGGAACAATGAGCAGTTCTTC. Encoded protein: CASSFPLAGGNNEQFF.

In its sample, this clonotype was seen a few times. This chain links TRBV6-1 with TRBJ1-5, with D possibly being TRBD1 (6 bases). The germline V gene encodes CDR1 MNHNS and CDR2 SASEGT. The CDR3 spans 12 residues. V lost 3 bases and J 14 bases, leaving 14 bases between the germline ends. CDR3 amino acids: CASSERTVLEHF. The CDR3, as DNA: TGTGCCAGCAGTGAGAGGACAGTCCTGGAGCATTTT.

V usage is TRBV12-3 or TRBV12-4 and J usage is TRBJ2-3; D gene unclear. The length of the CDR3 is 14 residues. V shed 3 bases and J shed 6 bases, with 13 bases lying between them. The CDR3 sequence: CASSFFQAVDTQYF. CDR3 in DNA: TGTGCCAGCAGTTTTTTTCAGGCGGTCGATACGCAGTATTTT.